The present entry profiles one TCR beta chain with its context. Its antigen is currently unknown. Assay: immunoSEQ multiplex PCR; the TCRdb copy retains only in-frame clones and omits some. The sample gives 150,000 or so clones, roughly nine tenths of which show up once; about 1.5% is in the top ten. This sample was included in a study of T cell responses to AZD1222 COVID-19 vaccine. The length of the CDR3 is 15 residues. V lost 4 bases to trimming and J lost 0 bases, with 10 bases between them. In germline, CDR1 is MNHEY, CDR2 SVGAGI. Study-wide results and limits: Donors were largely white British and mainly female; clonal diversity was possibly underestimated. Dominant at 160-218 and 743-854, vaccine-associated CD4 TCRs also spanned spike. Seropositive status at baseline applied to only a handful of AZD1222 recipients. A rise in Spike-specific TCR breadth and depth followed two AZD1222 doses.

This clonotype was sampled from an adult in good health. Sequenced here: peripheral blood, sampled on day 0 of AZD1222 vaccination. The chain recombines TRBV6-5 with TRBJ1-3; tentatively, D is TRBD1 (5 bases). The CDR3 DNA follows: TGTGCCAGCAGTTTCGACAGTTCCTCTGGAAACACCATATATTTT. It specifies CASSFDSSSGNTIYF.